Listed below are T cell receptor beta chains from one sample, sequenced in a study of T cell changes during pregnancy in multiple sclerosis. Only in-frame clones appear in the TCRdb table, and some are missing; sequencing was by immunoSEQ multiplex PCR. The sample includes 40,000 to 50,000 clones, about 94% of them seen just once. Sequences were derived from CD8+ T cells from peripheral blood mononuclear cells, sampled in the first trimester of pregnancy. The receptors shown here come from a female donor with multiple sclerosis, enrolled in a pregnancy study. Both conserved end residues are part of each CDR3. D genes are given only for firm matches. Clone size is shown for a subset of rows, as once, few, many or a class of expanded clone.

TGTGCCAGCAGCTTGTCCTGGACAGGGGACTATGGCTACACCTTC CASSLSWTGDYGYTF once TRBJ1-2 TRBD1 TRBV5-5 15
TGTGCCAGCCTCCACAATGAGCAGTTCTTC CASLHNEQFF NA TRBJ2-1 NA TRBV2 10
TGTGCCAGCAGCCCTGAGGGGGGGACTTACACCGGGGAGCTGTTTTTT CASSPEGGTYTGELFF NA TRBJ2-2 NA TRBV4-2 16
TGTGCCAGCAGCTTGGAGGACAGGGGGGGCACCGGGGAGCTGTTTTTT CASSLEDRGGTGELFF NA TRBJ2-2 TRBD1 TRBV5-5 16
TGTGCCAGCAGCTTGGCTTCAGCCGGACTAGCTCAAGAGACCCAGTACTTC CASSLASAGLAQETQYF once TRBJ2-5 TRBD2 TRBV5-4 17
TGCGCCAGCAGCCAACCCCCCCGGGACAGGGTGGATACGCAGTATTTT CASSQPPRDRVDTQYF NA TRBJ2-3 TRBD1 TRBV4-1 16
TGCGCCAGCAGCTTAGGGGGGGCTGGCACTGAAGCTTTCTTT CASSLGGAGTEAFF NA TRBJ1-1 NA TRBV5-1 14
TGTGCCAGCAGCTTTCTAGCGGGGGATGCCTACGAGCAGTACTTC CASSFLAGDAYEQYF once TRBJ2-7 TRBD2 TRBV7-3 15
TGTGCCAGCAGCTTGGAGTACGCGGGAGGGCCCGGGGATACGCAGTATTTT CASSLEYAGGPGDTQYF NA TRBJ2-3 TRBD2 TRBV5-4 17
TGTGCCAGCAGCTTTGGGACAGCTGAGCAGTTCTTC CASSFGTAEQFF NA TRBJ2-1 TRBD1 TRBV5-4 12
TGTGCCAGTAGAACAGCGGGGTCGCAAGAGACCCAGTACTTC CASRTAGSQETQYF once TRBJ2-5 TRBD2 TRBV19 14
TGTGCCTGGGTTAGCGGGCGCACAGATACGCAGTATTTT CAWVSGRTDTQYF NA TRBJ2-3 TRBD2 TRBV30 13
TGTGCCAGCAGCGCTTCTAGCGGGAGGACCTACAATGAGCAGTTCTTC CASSASSGRTYNEQFF NA TRBJ2-1 TRBD2 TRBV7-9 16
TGTGCCAGCAGCCCCGGGGACAGTTACTTATCAGAGACCCAGTACTTC CASSPGDSYLSETQYF NA TRBJ2-5 TRBD1 TRBV9 16
TGCGCCAGCAGCTTACTACCTGGCAGGGGGGTTCACAATGAGCAGTTCTTC CASSLLPGRGVHNEQFF NA TRBJ2-1 NA TRBV5-1 17
TGCGCCAGCAGCCAAGATTTGTGGGGCCTACAAGAGACCCAGTACTTC CASSQDLWGLQETQYF NA TRBJ2-5 NA TRBV4-3 16
TGTGCCAGCAGGGGCCTTACCTCTGATACGCAGTATTTT CASRGLTSDTQYF NA TRBJ2-3 NA TRBV27 13
TGTGCCAGCAGCGTAGGAGGGACATTGACGAACACTGAAGCTTTCTTT CASSVGGTLTNTEAFF NA TRBJ1-1 NA TRBV9 16
TGTGCCAGCAGTCCGGGACTAGCGGGATCGGGGCGCTCCTACAATGAGCAGTTCTTC CASSPGLAGSGRSYNEQFF once TRBJ2-1 TRBD2 TRBV28 19
TGTGCCAGCGAAAGTCGAGGCGGTTCCTACAATGAGCAGTTCTTC CASESRGGSYNEQFF NA TRBJ2-1 NA TRBV27 15
TGTGCCAGTCAGCCGGGACAGGGTGAAACCGGGGAGCTGTTTTTT CASQPGQGETGELFF few TRBJ2-2 TRBD1 TRBV6-4 15